The next 2 T cell receptor beta chains were all read from a single sample in a study of OX40 agonist ivuxolimab in advanced cancers. Using immunoSEQ multiplex PCR, the repertoire was profiled, and TCRdb retains in-frame clones only, with some absent. The repertoire holds 60,000 to 95,000 clones, with more than 90% as singletons. Source: CD4+ or CD8+ T cells sorted from blood, taken in a trial of the OX40 agonist ivuxolimab. The source is an adult with an advanced solid tumor such as melanoma, head and neck, liver or kidney cancer.

This chain links TRBV27 with TRBJ2-2, with a possible D match to TRBD1 (7 bases). Trimming shortened V by 7 bases and J by 6 bases, and 21 bases separated the two germline ends. This CDR3 is built from 16 residues. Germline V gene sequence: CDR1 MNHEY, CDR2 SMNVEV (reference sequence). CDR3 DNA sequence: TGTGCCAGCACCATATACCAGGGGGGAGTTGCCGGGGAGCTGTTTTTT. This codes for CASTIYQGGVAGELFF.

This chain links TRBV27 with TRBJ2-7; 9 nucleotides agree with TRBD2. The CDR3 contains 15 residues. Germline V lookup: CDR1 MNHEY, CDR2 SMNVEV (reference sequence). Losses at the gene ends were 4 bases for V and 2 bases for J; bases not matched to a gene: 6. The CDR3 nucleotides are TGTGCCAGCAGTTCCTGGGGACTAGCCACCTACGAGCAGTACTTC. This sequence encodes CASSSWGLATYEQYF.